This TCR beta chain comes out of a study of regulatory T cells in long-lasting Graves disease. About the research overall: Graves' patients who were just diagnosed had used antithyroid drugs for under 3 months.

Ten or more counts support this clonotype. What it recognizes is unknown. Construction of the TCR beta libraries employed iRepertoire HTBI primers in conjunction with Arm-PCR of CDR3 regions. TCRdb independently ran MiXCR on the multiplex PCR reads; one entry per CDR3 protein. The table shows 350,000 to 550,000 distinct CDR3 sequences, with about 16% occurring only once. General observations from the study: Persistent patients had a count of shared public clonotypes (2,741) that exceeded that of new patients (966).

Time point indicated: newly diagnosed GD, antithyroid drugs for less than 3 months. After RNA was extracted from PBMCs, the TCR library was made from it. Trimming stripped 6 bases from V and 2 bases from J, with 17 bases between. Germline CDR1 MDHEN, CDR2 SYDVKM. CDR3 length: 15 residues. This sample was shared with a second study, whose subject was T cells in Graves' hyperthyroidism and ophthalmopathy.

The V and J genes are TRBV28 and TRBJ2-7, with D tentatively TRBD1 (5 bases). Sample: peripheral blood mononuclear cells (PBMCs), taken at new diagnosis, from a patient treated with antithyroid drugs. The source of this sequence is a woman aged 18-30 years with Graves disease. The CDR3 nucleotides are TGTGCCAGCAGCCCAAGGGGCCGGACCCCCTACGAGCAGTACTTC. Translated, it gives CASSPRGRTPYEQYF.